This T cell receptor (beta chain) was documented in a study of CD8+CD57+ T cells in acquired aplastic anemia. Overall study context: The sorted CD4+ and CD8+ cells yielded an average around 3 ug of DNA. Read counts for CD4+ cells (from healthy donors) averaged about 10.8 million.

Genomic DNA acted as the template from which TCR beta VDJ combination and CDR3 sequence profiling were carried out. One entry per CDR3 protein, called by TCRdb with MiXCR from the reads. Of 400,000 to 450,000 distinct CDR3 sequences detected, under 80% appear once; the ten largest clones hold more than 3.5%. The V end lost 0 bases, the J end lost 7 bases, and 16 bases lay between the germline ends. The CDR3 consists of 16 residues. Germline V lookup: CDR1 DFQATT, CDR2 SNEGSKA (reference sequence). Study results and caveats: Sharing between patients and controls was observed for roughly 30 CD8+ CDR3 sequences.

This clonotype was counted ten times or more. The target antigen is unknown. Sequencing used sorted CD4+, CD8+, or CD8+CD57+ T cells (not recorded which) from PBMCs. The clonotype comes from a human donor in good health, serving as a control. The chain recombines TRBV20-1 with TRBJ1-6; a weak D match, TRBD1 (6 bases). CDR3 amino acids: CSARDARGGSNSPLHF. The CDR3 coding sequence is TGCAGTGCTAGAGACGCGCGAGGGGGGTCGAATTCACCCCTCCACTTT.